This T cell receptor (beta chain) emerged from a study of T cells after yellow fever vaccination. Overall study: Researchers used SMART-Seq v4 Ultra Low Input to prepare fractions that had low cell numbers.

Germline CDR1 SGHRS, CDR2 YFSETQ. J gave up 0 bases and V 0 bases, and 12 bases lay outside the gene matches. This CDR3 is built from 19 residues. In its sample, this clonotype was seen a few times. A process of 5'RACE template switching, which added a universal primer site and UMIs, was used to make TCR cDNA. From the 5' RACE reads, TCRdb called clonotypes with MiXCR, one entry per CDR3 protein. The data show fewer than 450,000 distinct CDR3 sequences, with roughly 8.4% seen just once and 17% held by the top ten. The origin of this receptor is a man younger than 30 who received the YFV17D yellow fever vaccine. The chain links TRBV5-1 to TRBJ2-1; 7 positions agree with TRBD2. Sequenced material: PBMCs, taken 45 days after the first yellow fever vaccination. The CDR3 nucleotides read TGCGCCAGCAGCTTGGAGGGAGCGGGGTTTCCTAGCTCCTACAATGAGCAGTTCTTC. As protein: CASSLEGAGFPSSYNEQFF.